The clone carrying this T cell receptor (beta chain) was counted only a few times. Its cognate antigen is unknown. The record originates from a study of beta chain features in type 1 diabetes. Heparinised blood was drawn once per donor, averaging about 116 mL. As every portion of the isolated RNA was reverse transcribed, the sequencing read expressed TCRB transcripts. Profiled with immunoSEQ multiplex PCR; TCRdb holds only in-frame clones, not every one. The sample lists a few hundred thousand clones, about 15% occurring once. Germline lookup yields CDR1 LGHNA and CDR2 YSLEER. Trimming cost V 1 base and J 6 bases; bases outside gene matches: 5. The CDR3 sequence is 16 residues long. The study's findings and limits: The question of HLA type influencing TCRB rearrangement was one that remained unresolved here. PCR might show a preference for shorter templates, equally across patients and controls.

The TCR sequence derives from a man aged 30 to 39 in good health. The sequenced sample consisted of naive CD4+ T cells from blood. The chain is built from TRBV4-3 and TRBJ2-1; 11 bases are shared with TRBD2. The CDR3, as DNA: TGCGCCAGCAGCCAAGTCCTAGCGGGGGGCGTCAATGAGCAGTTCTTC. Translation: CASSQVLAGGVNEQFF.